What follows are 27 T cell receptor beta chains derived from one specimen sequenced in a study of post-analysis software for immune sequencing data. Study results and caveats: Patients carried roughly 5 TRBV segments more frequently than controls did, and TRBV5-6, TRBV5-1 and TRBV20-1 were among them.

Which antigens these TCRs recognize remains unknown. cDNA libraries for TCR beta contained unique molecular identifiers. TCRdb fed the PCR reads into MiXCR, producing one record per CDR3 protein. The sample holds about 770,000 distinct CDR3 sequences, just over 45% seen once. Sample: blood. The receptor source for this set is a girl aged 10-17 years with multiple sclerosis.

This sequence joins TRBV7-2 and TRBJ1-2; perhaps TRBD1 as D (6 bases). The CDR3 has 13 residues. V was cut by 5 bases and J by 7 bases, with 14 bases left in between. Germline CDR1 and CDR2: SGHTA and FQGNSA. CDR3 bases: TGTGCCAGCAGCGAGCAGGGGATGGGTGGCTACACCTTC. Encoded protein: CASSEQGMGGYTF.

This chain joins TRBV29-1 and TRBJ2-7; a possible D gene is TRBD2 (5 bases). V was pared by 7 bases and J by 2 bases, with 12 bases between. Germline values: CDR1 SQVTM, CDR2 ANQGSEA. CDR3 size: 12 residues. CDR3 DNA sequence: TGCAGCGGTGCCGTGCGGGCCTACGAGCAGTACTTC. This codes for CSGAVRAYEQYF.

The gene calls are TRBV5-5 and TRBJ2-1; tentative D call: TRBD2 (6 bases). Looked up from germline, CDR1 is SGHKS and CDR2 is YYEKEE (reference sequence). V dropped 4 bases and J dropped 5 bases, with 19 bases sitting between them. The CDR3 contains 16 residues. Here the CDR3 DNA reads TGTGCCAGCAGCCTCTCGGGACTCCCGGCGGACAATGAGCAGTTCTTC. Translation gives CASSLSGLPADNEQFF.

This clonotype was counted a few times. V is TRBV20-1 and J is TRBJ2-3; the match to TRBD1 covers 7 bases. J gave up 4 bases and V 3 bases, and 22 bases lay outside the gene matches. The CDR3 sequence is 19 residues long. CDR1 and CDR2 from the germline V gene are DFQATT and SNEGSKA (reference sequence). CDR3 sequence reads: CSARASFRRRQGSSDTQYF. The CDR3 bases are TGCAGTGCTAGGGCCAGTTTCCGAAGGAGACAGGGTAGCTCAGATACGCAGTATTTT.

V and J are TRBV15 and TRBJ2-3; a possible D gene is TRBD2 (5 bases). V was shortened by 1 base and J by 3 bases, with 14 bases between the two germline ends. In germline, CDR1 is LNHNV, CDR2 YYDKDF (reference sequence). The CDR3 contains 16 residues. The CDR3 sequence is CATSRGEGVVTDTQYF. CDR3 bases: TGTGCCACCAGCAGAGGAGAGGGAGTGGTGACAGATACGCAGTATTTT.

For the CDR3, the DNA is TGCAGCGTTGCTGGGAAGGCGGGCACAGATACGCAGTATTTT. Its protein product is CSVAGKAGTDTQYF. This chain uses TRBV29-1 with TRBJ2-3; no definite D call. Between the trimmed V and J ends, which lost 4 bases and 1 base, there was a span of 12 bases. CDR1 is SQVTM and CDR2 is ANQGSEA in the germline V gene. CDR3 length: 14 residues.

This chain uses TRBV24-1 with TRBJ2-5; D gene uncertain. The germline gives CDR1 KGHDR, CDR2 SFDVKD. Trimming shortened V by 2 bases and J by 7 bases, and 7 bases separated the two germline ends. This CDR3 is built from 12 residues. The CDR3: CATSDWGGTQYF. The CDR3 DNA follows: TGTGCCACCAGTGATTGGGGTGGGACCCAGTACTTC.

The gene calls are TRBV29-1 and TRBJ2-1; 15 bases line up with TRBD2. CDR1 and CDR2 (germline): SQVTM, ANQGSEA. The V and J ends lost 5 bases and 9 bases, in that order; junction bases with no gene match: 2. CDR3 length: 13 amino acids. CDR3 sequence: CSVRTSGGGEQFF. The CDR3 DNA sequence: TGCAGCGTTAGGACTAGCGGGGGGGGTGAGCAGTTCTTC.

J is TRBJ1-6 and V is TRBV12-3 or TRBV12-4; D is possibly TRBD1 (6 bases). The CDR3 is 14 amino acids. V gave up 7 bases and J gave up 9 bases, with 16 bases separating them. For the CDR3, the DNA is TGTGCCAGCACCGCTCTCGCCAGGGGTTCACCCCTCCACTTT. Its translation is CASTALARGSPLHF.

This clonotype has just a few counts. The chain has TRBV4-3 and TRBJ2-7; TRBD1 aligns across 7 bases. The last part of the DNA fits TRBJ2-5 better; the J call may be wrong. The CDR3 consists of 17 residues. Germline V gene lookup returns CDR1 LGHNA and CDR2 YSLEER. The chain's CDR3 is CASSQDYAIGGSETQYF. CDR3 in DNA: TGCGCCAGCAGCCAAGATTACGCGATAGGGGGCTCGGAGACCCAGTACTTC.

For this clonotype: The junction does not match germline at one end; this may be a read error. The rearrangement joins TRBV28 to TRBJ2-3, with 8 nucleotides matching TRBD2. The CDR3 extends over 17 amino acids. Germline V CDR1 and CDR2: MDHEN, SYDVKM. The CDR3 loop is CVSSQIYTSGYTDTQYF. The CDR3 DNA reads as TGTGTCAGCAGTCAAATTTATACTAGCGGATACACAGATACGCAGTATTTT.

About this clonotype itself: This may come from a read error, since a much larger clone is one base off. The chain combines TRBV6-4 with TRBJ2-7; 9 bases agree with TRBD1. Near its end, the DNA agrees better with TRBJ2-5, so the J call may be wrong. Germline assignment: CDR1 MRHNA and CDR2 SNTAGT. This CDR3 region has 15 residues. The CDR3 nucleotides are TGTGCCCGCAGTGATCAACCGGGACAGGGAGAGACCCAGTACTTC. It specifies CARSDQPGQGETQYF.

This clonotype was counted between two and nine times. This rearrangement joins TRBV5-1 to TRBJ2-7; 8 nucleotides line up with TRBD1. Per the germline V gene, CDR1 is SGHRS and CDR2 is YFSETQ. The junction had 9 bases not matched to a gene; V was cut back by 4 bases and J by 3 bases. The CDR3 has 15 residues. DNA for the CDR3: TGCGCCAGCAGCGGACCGGGACAGGATCTCTACGAGCAGTACTTC. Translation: CASSGPGQDLYEQYF.

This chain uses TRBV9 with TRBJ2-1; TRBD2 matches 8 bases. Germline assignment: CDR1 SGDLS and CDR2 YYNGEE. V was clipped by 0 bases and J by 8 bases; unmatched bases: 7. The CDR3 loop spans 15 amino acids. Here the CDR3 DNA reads TGTGCCAGCAGCGTAGCGAGCGGGAGAGGTCATGAGCAGTTCTTC. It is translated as CASSVASGRGHEQFF.

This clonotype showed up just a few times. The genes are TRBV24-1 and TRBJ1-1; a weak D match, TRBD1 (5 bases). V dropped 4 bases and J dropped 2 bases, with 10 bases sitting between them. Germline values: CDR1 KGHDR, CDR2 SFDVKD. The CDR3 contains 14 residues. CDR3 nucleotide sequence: TGTGCCACCAGTGAAACAGGACCAAACACTGAAGCTTTCTTT. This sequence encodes CATSETGPNTEAFF.

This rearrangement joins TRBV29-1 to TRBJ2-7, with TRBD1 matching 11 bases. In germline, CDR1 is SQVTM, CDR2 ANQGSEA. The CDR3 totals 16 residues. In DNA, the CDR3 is TGCAGTGTGGTTTGGACAGGGGGCACGAGCTCCTACGAGCAGTACTTC. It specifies CSVVWTGGTSSYEQYF.

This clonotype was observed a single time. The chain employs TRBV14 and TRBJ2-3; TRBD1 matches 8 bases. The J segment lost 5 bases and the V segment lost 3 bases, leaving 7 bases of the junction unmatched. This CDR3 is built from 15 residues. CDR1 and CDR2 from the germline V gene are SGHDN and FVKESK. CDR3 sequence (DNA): TGTGCCAGCAGCCAGAGGACAGGGTCTCGAGATACGCAGTATTTT. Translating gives CASSQRTGSRDTQYF.

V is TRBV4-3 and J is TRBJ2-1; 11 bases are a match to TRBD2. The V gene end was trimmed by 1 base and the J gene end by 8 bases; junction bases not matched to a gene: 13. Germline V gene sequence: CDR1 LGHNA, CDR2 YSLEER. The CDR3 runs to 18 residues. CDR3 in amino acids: CASSQGVGTSGSLHEQFF. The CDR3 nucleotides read TGCGCCAGCAGCCAAGGGGTTGGAACTAGCGGGAGTCTTCATGAGCAGTTCTTC.

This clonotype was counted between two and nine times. Here the CDR3 DNA reads TGTGCCAGCAGTTTAGGTACTAACTTAGGGGAGCAGTACTTC. Its protein product is CASSLGTNLGEQYF. The V gene is TRBV12-3 or TRBV12-4, the J gene TRBJ2-7; D remains ambiguous. Trimming pared 1 base from V and 7 bases from J, leaving 14 bases between. The CDR3 runs 14 residues.

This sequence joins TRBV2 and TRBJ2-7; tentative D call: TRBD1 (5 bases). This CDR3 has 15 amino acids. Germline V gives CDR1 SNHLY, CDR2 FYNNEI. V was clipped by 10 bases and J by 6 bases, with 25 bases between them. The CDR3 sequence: CATIHVSGKRGEQYF. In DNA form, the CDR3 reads TGTGCCACTATCCACGTCTCAGGGAAAAGAGGCGAGCAGTACTTC.

In nucleotides, the CDR3 is TGCGCCAGCAGCTTGTTCGTGTCGGGGTTTGGCTACACCTTC. Residues: CASSLFVSGFGYTF. The chain carries TRBV5-1 and TRBJ1-2; no reliable D call. The V end lost 1 base, the J end lost 7 bases, and 14 bases lay between the germline ends. Germline V lookup: CDR1 SGHRS, CDR2 YFSETQ. The CDR3 sequence is 14 residues long.

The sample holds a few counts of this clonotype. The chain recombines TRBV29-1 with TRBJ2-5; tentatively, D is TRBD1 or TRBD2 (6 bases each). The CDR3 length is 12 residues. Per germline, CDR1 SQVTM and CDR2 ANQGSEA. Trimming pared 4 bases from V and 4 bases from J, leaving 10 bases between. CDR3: CSVVRGGETQYF. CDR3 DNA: TGCAGCGTTGTCAGGGGAGGAGAGACCCAGTACTTC.

The chain's CDR3 is CASSFGGHDYGYTF. The CDR3 bases are TGTGCCAGCAGTTTTGGGGGGCATGACTATGGCTACACCTTC. The chain couples TRBV12-3 or TRBV12-4 to TRBJ1-2, with D possibly being TRBD1 (6 bases). The CDR3 is 14 amino acids. V was trimmed by 3 bases and J by 3 bases, leaving 11 bases between them.

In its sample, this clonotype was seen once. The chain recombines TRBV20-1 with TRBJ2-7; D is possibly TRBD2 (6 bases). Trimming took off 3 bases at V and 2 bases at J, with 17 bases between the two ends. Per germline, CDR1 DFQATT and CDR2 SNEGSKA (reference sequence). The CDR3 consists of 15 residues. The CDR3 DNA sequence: TGCAGTGCTAGGTCGGCCGAGGGACTGGCCTACGAGCAGTACTTC. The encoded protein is CSARSAEGLAYEQYF.

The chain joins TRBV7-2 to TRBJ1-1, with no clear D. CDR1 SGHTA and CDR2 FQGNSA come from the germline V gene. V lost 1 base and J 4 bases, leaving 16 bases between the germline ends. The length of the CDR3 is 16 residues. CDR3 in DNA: TGTGCCAGCAGCTTAGACCTGCTTTTGGGAGCCACTGAAGCTTTCTTT. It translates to CASSLDLLLGATEAFF.

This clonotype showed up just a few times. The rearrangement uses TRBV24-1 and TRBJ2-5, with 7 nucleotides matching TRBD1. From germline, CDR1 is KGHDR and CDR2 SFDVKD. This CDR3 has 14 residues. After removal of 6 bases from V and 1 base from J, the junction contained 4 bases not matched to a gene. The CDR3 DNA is TGTGCCACCAGTACCGGGACAGTCCAAGAGACCCAGTACTTC. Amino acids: CATSTGTVQETQYF.

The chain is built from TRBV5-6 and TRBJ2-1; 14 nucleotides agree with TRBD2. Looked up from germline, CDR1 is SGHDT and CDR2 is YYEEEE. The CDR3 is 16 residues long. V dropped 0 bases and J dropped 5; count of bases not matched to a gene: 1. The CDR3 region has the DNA TGTGCCAGCAGCTTGGGACTAGCGGGAGGGAACAATGAGCAGTTCTTC. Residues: CASSLGLAGGNNEQFF.